The 20 T cell receptor beta chains below come from one sample, sequenced in a study of shared clonotypes between healthy human individuals. Generated by immunoSEQ multiplex PCR, the TCRdb table keeps only in-frame clones and is missing some. The repertoire holds millions of clones, with 85% to 95% as singletons. The sample was naive CD4+ T cells from PBMCs. As to subset: CD45RA+ positively selected. The receptors come from a man between 18 and 35 years old in good health. Some clones in this sample may be carry-over from other donors' samples.

The sample holds one count of this clone. The chain combines TRBV5-1 with TRBJ1-2, with a tentative D call TRBD1 (6 bases). Germline V gene lookup returns CDR1 SGHRS and CDR2 YFSETQ. V was pared by 2 bases and J by 4 bases, with 27 bases between. The CDR3 has 19 amino acids. The CDR3 is CASSLSGDRRGSALYGYTF. The CDR3 DNA sequence: TGCGCCAGCAGCTTATCAGGTGACCGCAGGGGCTCGGCCCTCTATGGCTACACCTTC.

The V call is TRBV11-3, the J call TRBJ2-1; D may be TRBD1 or TRBD2 (5 bases each). V lost 5 bases to trimming and J lost 9 bases, with 14 bases between them. The germline V gene has CDR1 SGHNT and CDR2 YENEEA. This CDR3 contains 13 residues. The CDR3 spells CASSQTRESEQFF. CDR3 DNA sequence: TGTGCCAGCAGCCAAACCAGGGAGAGTGAGCAGTTCTTC.

V gene TRBV28 combines with J gene TRBJ1-2; tentative D call: TRBD1 (5 bases). There are 14 residues in the CDR3. The V gene lost 6 bases and the J gene lost 8 bases, with 19 bases spanning the gap. Per the germline V gene, CDR1 is MDHEN and CDR2 is SYDVKM. The chain's CDR3 is CASSLPLGVGGYTF. CDR3 sequence (DNA): TGTGCCAGCAGCCTCCCCCTAGGGGTCGGGGGCTACACCTTC.

The V and J genes are TRBV5-1 and TRBJ2-1, with 8 nucleotides matching TRBD1. The junction had 16 bases not matched to a gene; V was cut back by 6 bases and J by 5 bases. From germline, CDR1 is SGHRS and CDR2 YFSETQ. There are 17 residues in the CDR3. The CDR3 here is CASTEGWTGTGHNEQFF. The CDR3 DNA is TGCGCCAGCACCGAAGGATGGACCGGGACAGGTCACAATGAGCAGTTCTTC.

This clone has just one count. V usage is TRBV6-5 and J usage is TRBJ2-7; D is possibly TRBD1 or TRBD2 (5 bases each). The CDR3 spans 16 residues. Germline assignment: CDR1 MNHEY and CDR2 SVGAGI. Trimming took off 4 bases at V and 5 bases at J, with 21 bases between the two ends. Here the CDR3 reads CASSFIPGPLADEQYF. CDR3 coding DNA: TGTGCCAGCAGTTTTATTCCGGGACCTTTAGCCGACGAGCAGTACTTC.

The V gene is TRBV10-3, the J gene TRBJ2-1; 7 bases align to TRBD2. The CDR3 totals 14 residues. J was trimmed by 9 bases and V by 5 bases; bases with no gene match: 10. CDR1 and CDR2 (germline): ENHRY, SYGVKD. The CDR3 protein is CAISPLAGAVEQFF. The CDR3 DNA reads as TGTGCCATCAGTCCCCTGGCGGGAGCCGTTGAGCAGTTCTTC.

This clone was seen just once. The rearrangement joins TRBV7-6 to TRBJ1-5; D possibly corresponds to TRBD1 (6 bases). V lost 11 bases to trimming and J lost 4 bases, with 12 bases between them. CDR3 length: 12 residues. Germline V gives CDR1 SGHVS, CDR2 FNYEAQ. CDR3 DNA sequence: TGTGCCGCCGGGGGCCTGAATCAGCCCCAGCATTTT. Its translation is CAAGGLNQPQHF.

The CDR3, as DNA: TGTGCCTGGAGCGCTGGACTAGCGGGACCGTACGAGCAGTACTTC. Its translation is CAWSAGLAGPYEQYF. The genes are TRBV30 and TRBJ2-7; 12 nucleotides line up with TRBD2. The CDR3 is 15 amino acids. Germline V gene lookup returns CDR1 GTSNPN and CDR2 SVGIG (reference sequence). The junction had 7 bases not matched to a gene; V was cut back by 3 bases and J by 4 bases.

The chain uses TRBV4-2 and TRBJ2-7, with 7 bases that match TRBD2. Germline V gene lookup returns CDR1 LGHNA and CDR2 YNFKEQ. The CDR3 length is 15 residues. Trimming removed 4 bases from V and 3 bases from J; junction bases left unmatched: 9. The DNA for the CDR3 is TGTGCCAGCAGCCCGGTGAGCGGGGCCAACTACGAGCAGTACTTC. Translated, it gives CASSPVSGANYEQYF.

The rearrangement links TRBV5-4 to TRBJ1-1, with D hard to call. The CDR3 length is 15 residues. The V end lost 3 bases, the J end lost 5 bases, and 17 bases lay between the germline ends. Germline CDR1 reads SGHNT; CDR2 reads YYREEE (reference sequence). The CDR3 DNA sequence: TGTGCCAGCAGCTCCCGGTCGGGGTCCGGAACTGAAGCTTTCTTT. It codes for CASSSRSGSGTEAFF.

The chain combines TRBV5-1 with TRBJ2-4; D is unclear. CDR1 is SGHRS and CDR2 is YFSETQ in the germline V gene. This CDR3 comprises 16 residues. Trimming removed 0 bases at V and 0 bases at J, with 10 bases between. The CDR3 loop reads CASSLDVGIAKNIQYF. The DNA for the CDR3 is TGCGCCAGCAGCTTGGACGTGGGAATAGCCAAAAACATTCAGTACTTC.

The rearrangement links TRBV7-2 to TRBJ2-5; the D is unclear. Germline lookup yields CDR1 SGHTA and CDR2 FQGNSA. The CDR3 is made up of 12 amino acids. Between the trimmed V and J ends, which lost 4 bases and 5 bases, there was a span of 8 bases. The CDR3 sequence: CASSWVGETQYF. CDR3 sequence (DNA): TGTGCCAGCAGCTGGGTGGGGGAGACCCAGTACTTC. Full variable domain (remainder filled in from reference TRBV7-2 and TRBJ2-5): GAGVSQSPSNKVTEKGKDVELRCDPISGHTALYWYRQSLGQGLEFLIYFQGNSAPDKSGLPSDRFSAERTGGSVSTLTIQRTQQEDSAVYLCASSWVGETQYFGPGTRLLVL.

The count of this clone is one. The chain is built from TRBV11-2 and TRBJ2-1; TRBD2 is a possible D gene (6 bases). Germline CDR1 and CDR2: SGHAT and FQNNGV. The germline V and J ends were trimmed by 5 bases and 7 bases, with 18 bases remaining between them. The CDR3 sequence is 15 residues long. CDR3 DNA: TGTGCCAGCAGCGACGGAGGGGAGTTAGGTAATGAGCAGTTCTTC. Protein: CASSDGGELGNEQFF.

This rearrangement joins TRBV11-2 to TRBJ2-5, with 7 bases identical to TRBD1. This CDR3 is 15 amino acids long. Germline CDR1 reads SGHAT; CDR2 reads FQNNGV. Trimming at V came to 0 bases and at J to 5 bases, leaving 6 bases not matched to a gene. The CDR3 loop reads CASSLERDSWETQYF. The CDR3 nucleotides are TGTGCCAGCAGCTTAGAGAGGGACAGTTGGGAGACCCAGTACTTC.

The chain carries TRBV13 and TRBJ1-2, with D unresolved. The germline V gene encodes CDR1 PRHDT and CDR2 FYEKMQ (reference sequence). Trimming stripped 3 bases from V and 1 base from J, with 12 bases between. The CDR3 is made up of 15 amino acids. For the CDR3, the DNA is TGTGCCAGCAGCTTTTCCCGGCCTTTTAACTATGGCTACACCTTC. This translates into CASSFSRPFNYGYTF.

The chain couples TRBV9 to TRBJ2-1, with D perhaps given as TRBD1 or TRBD2 (5 bases each). Trimming stripped 4 bases from V and 2 bases from J, with 16 bases between. Looked up from germline, CDR1 is SGDLS and CDR2 is YYNGEE. The CDR3 runs to 16 residues. The chain's CDR3 is CASSPSGTLAYNEQFF. The CDR3 nucleotides are TGTGCCAGCAGCCCCTCCGGGACGCTAGCCTACAATGAGCAGTTCTTC.

The chain is built from TRBV27 and TRBJ2-7, with D tentatively TRBD1 or TRBD2 (5 bases each). The CDR3 has 15 residues. V was shortened by 3 bases and J by 0 bases, with 12 bases between the two germline ends. The germline CDR1 and CDR2 sequences are MNHEY and SMNVEV (reference sequence). CDR3 loop: CASSFRPGSSYEQYF. Written as DNA, the CDR3 is TGTGCCAGCAGTTTCCGTCCAGGGAGCTCCTACGAGCAGTACTTC.

The V and J genes are TRBV10-1 and TRBJ2-7, with D unresolved. Germline CDR1 reads WNHNN; CDR2 reads SYGVQD (reference sequence). The germline V and J ends were trimmed by 4 bases and 3 bases, with 13 bases remaining between them. The CDR3 length is 14 residues. CDR3 nucleotides: TGCGCCAGCAGTGCTTCAACACAGTACTACGAGCAGTACTTC. Translating it yields CASSASTQYYEQYF.

This clone has a single count. Other DNA sequences in the sample encode the same CDR3. This rearrangement joins TRBV29-1 to TRBJ2-5; D might be TRBD2 (6 bases). The CDR3 is 12 residues long. V lost 4 bases and J 4 bases, leaving 10 bases between the germline ends. Per the germline V gene, CDR1 is SQVTM and CDR2 is ANQGSEA. DNA for the CDR3: TGCAGCGTTGTTGGGGGAGGAGAGACCCAGTACTTC. Protein product: CSVVGGGETQYF. Together with reference TRBV29-1 and TRBJ2-5, the CDR3 gives the full variable domain: SAVISQKPSRDICQRGTSLTIQCQVDSQVTMMFWYRQQPGQSLTLIATANQGSEATYESGFVIDKFPISRPNLTFSTLTVSNMSPEDSSIYLCSVVGGGETQYFGPGTRLLVL.

The chain employs TRBV11-2 and TRBJ1-2, with a tentative D call TRBD1 (6 bases). CDR1 and CDR2 from the germline V gene are SGHAT and FQNNGV. This CDR3 is 18 amino acids long. The germline V and J ends were trimmed by 5 bases and 4 bases, with 26 bases remaining between them. CDR3 DNA sequence: TGTGCCAGCAGCCCGATAAGGGGCCCCACACAGGGCCCCTATGGCTACACCTTC. Residues: CASSPIRGPTQGPYGYTF. The variable domain in full, completed from reference TRBV11-2 and TRBJ1-2, reads EAGVAQSPRYKIIEKRQSVAFWCNPISGHATLYWYQQILGQGPKLLIQFQNNGVVDDSQLPKDRFSAERLKGVDSTLKIQPAKLEDSAVYLCASSPIRGPTQGPYGYTFGSGTRLTVV.